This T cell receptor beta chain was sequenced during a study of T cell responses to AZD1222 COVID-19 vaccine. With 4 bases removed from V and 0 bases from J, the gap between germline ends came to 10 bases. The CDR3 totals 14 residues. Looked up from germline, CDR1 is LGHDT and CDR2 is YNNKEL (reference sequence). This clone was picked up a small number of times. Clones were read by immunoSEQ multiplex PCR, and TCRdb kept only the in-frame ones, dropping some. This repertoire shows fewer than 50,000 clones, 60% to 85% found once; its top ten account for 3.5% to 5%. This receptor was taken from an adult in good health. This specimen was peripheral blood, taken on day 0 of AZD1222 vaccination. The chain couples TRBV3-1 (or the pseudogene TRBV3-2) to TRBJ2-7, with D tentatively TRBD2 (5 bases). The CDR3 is CASSPGVSSYEQYF. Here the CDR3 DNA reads TGTGCCAGCAGCCCCGGGGTAAGCTCCTACGAGCAGTACTTC.